What follows is one T cell receptor beta chain and its context. Its cognate antigen is unknown. V was pared by 4 bases and J by 0 bases, with 7 bases between. Germline V gene data show CDR1 as GTSNPN and CDR2 as SVGIG (reference sequence). The length of the CDR3 is 12 residues. Clones were sequenced by immunoSEQ multiplex PCR, and TCRdb holds only the in-frame ones, with some missing. The sample holds some 120,000 clones, about nine tenths seen once. This specimen comes from a study of T cell responses to AZD1222 COVID-19 vaccine. Study outcomes and limitations: CD4 TCRs associated with vaccination spanned spike, dominating at 160-218 and 743-854. Repertoires were sampled only after the peak T cell response.

The J gene is TRBJ2-7, the V gene TRBV30; D may correspond to TRBD1 or TRBD2 (5 bases each). This sample comprised peripheral blood, obtained on day 0 of AZD1222 vaccination. This receptor was identified in an adult in good health. The CDR3 loop reads CAWKGSSYEQYF. CDR3 nucleotides: TGTGCCTGGAAGGGGAGCTCCTACGAGCAGTACTTC.